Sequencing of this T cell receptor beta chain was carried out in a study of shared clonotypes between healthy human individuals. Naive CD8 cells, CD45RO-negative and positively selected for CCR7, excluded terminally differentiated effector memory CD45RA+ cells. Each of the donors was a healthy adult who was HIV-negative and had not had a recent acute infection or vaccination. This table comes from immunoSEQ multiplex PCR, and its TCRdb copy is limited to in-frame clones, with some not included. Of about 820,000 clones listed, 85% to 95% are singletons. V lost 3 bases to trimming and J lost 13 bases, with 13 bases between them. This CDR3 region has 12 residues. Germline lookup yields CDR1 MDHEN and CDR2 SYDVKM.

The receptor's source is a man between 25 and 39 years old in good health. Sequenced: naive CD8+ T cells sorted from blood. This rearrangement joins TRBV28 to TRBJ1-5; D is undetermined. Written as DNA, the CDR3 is TGTGCCAGCAGTTTTTCCCGACCCTTTCAGCATTTT. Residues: CASSFSRPFQHF.